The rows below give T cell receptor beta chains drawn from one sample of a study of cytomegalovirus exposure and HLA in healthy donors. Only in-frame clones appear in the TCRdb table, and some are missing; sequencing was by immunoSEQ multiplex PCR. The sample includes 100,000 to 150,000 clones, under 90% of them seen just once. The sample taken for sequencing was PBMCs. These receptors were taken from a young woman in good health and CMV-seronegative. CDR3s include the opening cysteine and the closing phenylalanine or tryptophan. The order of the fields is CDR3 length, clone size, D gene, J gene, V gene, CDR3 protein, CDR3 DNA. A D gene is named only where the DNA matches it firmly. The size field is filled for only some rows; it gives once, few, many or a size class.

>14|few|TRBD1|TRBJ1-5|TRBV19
CASTTDRGSQPQHF
TGTGCCAGTACAACTGACAGGGGAAGTCAGCCCCAGCATTTT
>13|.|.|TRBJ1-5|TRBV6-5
CASSMGGNQPQHF
TGTGCCAGCAGTATGGGCGGCAATCAGCCCCAGCATTTT
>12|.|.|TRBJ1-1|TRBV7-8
CASSLDVREAFF
TGTGCCAGCAGCTTAGACGTCAGGGAAGCTTTCTTT
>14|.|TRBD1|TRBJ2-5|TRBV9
CASSVSGGRETQYF
TGTGCCAGCAGCGTCTCAGGGGGCCGAGAGACCCAGTACTTC
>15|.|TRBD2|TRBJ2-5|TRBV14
CASSQLAGEGETQYF
TGTGCCAGCAGCCAACTAGCGGGAGAAGGAGAGACCCAGTACTTC
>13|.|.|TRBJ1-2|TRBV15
CATSRDRVYGYTF
TGTGCCACCAGCAGAGATCGAGTCTATGGCTACACCTTC
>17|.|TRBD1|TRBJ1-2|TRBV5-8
CASSYRDRGTVNYGYTF
TGTGCCAGCAGCTACCGGGACAGGGGGACTGTAAACTATGGCTACACCTTC
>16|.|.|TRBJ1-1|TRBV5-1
CASSLVRGFVNTEAFF
TGCGCCAGCAGCTTGGTTAGGGGGTTTGTGAACACTGAAGCTTTCTTT
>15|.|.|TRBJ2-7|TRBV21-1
CASSTGQGRAYEQYF
TGTGCCAGCAGCACCGGACAGGGGAGGGCCTACGAGCAGTACTTC
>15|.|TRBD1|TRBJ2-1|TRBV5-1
CASSGRTGGYDEQFF
TGCGCCAGCAGCGGACGGACAGGGGGCTACGATGAGCAGTTCTTC
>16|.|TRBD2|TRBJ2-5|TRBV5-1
CASSPGTSGGRETQYF
TGCGCCAGCAGCCCCGGGACTAGCGGGGGCCGAGAGACCCAGTACTTC
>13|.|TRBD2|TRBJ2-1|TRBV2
CASTGGEYNEQFF
TGTGCCAGCACGGGAGGCGAGTACAATGAGCAGTTCTTC
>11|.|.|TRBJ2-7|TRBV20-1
CSARGAREQYF
TGCAGTGCTCGGGGGGCGCGTGAGCAGTACTTC
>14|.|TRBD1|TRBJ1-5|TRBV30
CAWSQGVINQPQHF
TGTGCCTGGAGCCAGGGGGTAATCAATCAGCCCCAGCATTTT
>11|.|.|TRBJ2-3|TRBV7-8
CASSSPGVQYF
TGTGCCAGCAGCTCCCCAGGGGTGCAGTATTTT
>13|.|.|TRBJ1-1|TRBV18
CASSPGQNTEAFF
TGTGCCAGCTCACCAGGACAGAACACTGAAGCTTTCTTT
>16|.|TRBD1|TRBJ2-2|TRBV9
CASSPRGTANTGELFF
TGTGCCAGCAGCCCCCGAGGGACAGCGAACACCGGGGAGCTGTTTTTT
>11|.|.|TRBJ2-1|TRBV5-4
CASRQNNEQFF
TGTGCCAGCAGACAAAACAATGAGCAGTTCTTC
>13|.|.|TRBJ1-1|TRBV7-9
CASLRGGDTEAFF
TGTGCCAGCCTAAGGGGAGGGGACACTGAAGCTTTCTTT
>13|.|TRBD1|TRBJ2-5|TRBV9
CASSTTGRETQYF
TGTGCCAGCAGCACGACAGGGCGAGAGACCCAGTACTTC
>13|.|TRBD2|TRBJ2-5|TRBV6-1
CASRASGTETQYF
TGTGCCAGCAGGGCTAGCGGGACTGAGACCCAGTACTTC
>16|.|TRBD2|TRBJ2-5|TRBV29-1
CSVQVTVNGRRETQYF
TGCAGCGTTCAAGTAACGGTTAACGGGAGGCGAGAGACCCAGTACTTC
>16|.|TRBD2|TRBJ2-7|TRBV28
CASRTGTSGSYHEQYF
TGTGCCAGCCGTACCGGGACTAGCGGGAGTTACCACGAGCAGTACTTC
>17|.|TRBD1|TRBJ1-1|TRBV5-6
CASSPMGDRGGLAEAFF
TGTGCCAGCAGCCCAATGGGAGACAGGGGCGGTTTAGCTGAAGCTTTCTTT
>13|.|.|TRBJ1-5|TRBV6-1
CASQRTLNQPQHF
TGTGCCAGCCAGCGGACTCTCAATCAGCCCCAGCATTTT